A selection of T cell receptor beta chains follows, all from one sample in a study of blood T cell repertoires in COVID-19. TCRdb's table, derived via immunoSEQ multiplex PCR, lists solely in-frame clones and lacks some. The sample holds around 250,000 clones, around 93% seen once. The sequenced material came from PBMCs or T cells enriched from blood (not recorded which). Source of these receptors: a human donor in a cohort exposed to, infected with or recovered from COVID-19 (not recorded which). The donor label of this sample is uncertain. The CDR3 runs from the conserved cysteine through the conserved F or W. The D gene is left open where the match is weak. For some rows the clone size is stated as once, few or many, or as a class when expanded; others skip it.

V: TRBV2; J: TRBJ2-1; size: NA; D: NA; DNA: TGTGCCAGCAGGGCCATACGGGGTAATGAGCAGTTCTTC; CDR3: CASRAIRGNEQFF
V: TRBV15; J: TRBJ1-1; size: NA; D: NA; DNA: TGTGCCACCAGCAGAGATCGGGGTTTGGTCACTGAAGCTTTCTTT; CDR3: CATSRDRGLVTEAFF
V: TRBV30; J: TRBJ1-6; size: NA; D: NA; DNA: TGTGCCTGGAACGGAAAGGCCAGCGGGAATTCACCCCTCCACTTT; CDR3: CAWNGKASGNSPLHF
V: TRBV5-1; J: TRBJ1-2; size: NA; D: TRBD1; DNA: TGCGCCAGCAGCCAGACAGGGGATGTTGGCTACACCTTC; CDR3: CASSQTGDVGYTF
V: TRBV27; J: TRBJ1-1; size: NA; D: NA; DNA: TGTGCCAGCAGTGTCAGGGTTACCACTGAAGCTTTCTTT; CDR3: CASSVRVTTEAFF
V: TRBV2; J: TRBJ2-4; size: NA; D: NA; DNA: TGTGCCAGCACAATGGCGGGGTCGGCCAAAAACATTCAGTACTTC; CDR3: CASTMAGSAKNIQYF
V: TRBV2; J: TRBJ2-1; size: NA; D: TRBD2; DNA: TGTGCCAGCAGTGCTAGCGGGGGGGCCTACAATGAGCAGTTCTTC; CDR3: CASSASGGAYNEQFF
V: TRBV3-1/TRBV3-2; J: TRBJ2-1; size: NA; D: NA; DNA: TGTGCCAGCAGCAGACAGGGGAGGGGTGAGCAGTTCTTC; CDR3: CASSRQGRGEQFF
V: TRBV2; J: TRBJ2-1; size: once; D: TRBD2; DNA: TGTGCCAGCACCCATAGCGGGGCCCTAAGCTCCTACAATGAGCAGTTCTTC; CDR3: CASTHSGALSSYNEQFF
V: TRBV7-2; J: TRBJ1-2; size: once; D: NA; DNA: TGTGCCAGCAGCCCGCATATGGGGGGCTATGGCTACACCTTC; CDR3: CASSPHMGGYGYTF